This T cell receptor (beta chain) emerged from a study of blood T cell repertoires in COVID-19. Study as a whole: Samples representing acute and convalescent COVID-19 were sourced from the United States, Italy and Spain.

Germline values: CDR1 SGHNT, CDR2 YENEEA. The CDR3 sequence is 14 residues long. The trim removed 5 bases at V and 5 bases at J, leaving 8 bases unmatched. TCRdb keeps only in-frame clones here, not all; method: immunoSEQ multiplex PCR. The sample gives 35,000 to 45,000 clones, around nine tenths of which show up once; over 2% is in the top ten. The chain uses TRBV11-3 and TRBJ1-1; the match to TRBD1 covers 7 bases. The sequenced sample consisted of peripheral blood. This sequence originates from a human donor in a cohort sampled during active COVID-19. The CDR3 DNA follows: TGTGCCAGCAGCCCACGACAGGGATGGACTGAAGCTTTCTTT. Amino acids: CASSPRQGWTEAFF.